This passage covers 3 T cell receptor beta chains from one sample sequenced in a study of blood T cell repertoires in COVID-19. Method: immunoSEQ multiplex PCR; TCRdb's copy keeps in-frame clones and lacks some. The table includes 400,000 to 550,000 clones, about 90% detected once. The specimen sequenced was PBMCs or T cells enriched from blood (not recorded which). The source of these receptors is a woman aged 18 to 35 with acute COVID-19.

CDR3 loop: CASVLGQGAADTQYF. Written as DNA, the CDR3 is TGTGCCAGCGTTCTGGGACAGGGGGCCGCAGATACGCAGTATTTT. V and J are TRBV5-4 and TRBJ2-3; 12 bases fit TRBD1. Germline lookup yields CDR1 SGHNT and CDR2 YYREEE (reference sequence). V was pared by 7 bases and J by 4 bases, with 7 bases of the junction left unmatched. This CDR3 has 15 amino acids.

Regarding this clone: Mismatch with germline at one junction end may stem from a read error. This rearrangement joins TRBV30 to TRBJ2-5; D uncertain. Germline V lookup: CDR1 GTSNPN, CDR2 SVGIG (reference sequence). The CDR3 extends over 13 amino acids. CDR3 in DNA: TGTGCCTGGAGTGCGAACAATCAAGTGACCCAGTACTTC. This translates into CAWSANNQVTQYF.

This clone was detected only once. The rearrangement uses TRBV18 and TRBJ1-5, with 8 bases identical to TRBD1. CDR1 KGHSH and CDR2 LQKENI come from the germline V gene. V trimming: 6 bases; J trimming: 7 bases; junction bases outside the gene matches: 8. The CDR3 loop spans 14 amino acids. CDR3 sequence reads: CASSFDRGRQPQHF. CDR3 nucleotide sequence: TGTGCCAGCTCGTTTGACAGGGGAAGACAGCCCCAGCATTTT. Complete variable domain (other parts from reference TRBV18 and TRBJ1-5): NAGVMQNPRHLVRRRGQEARLRCSPMKGHSHVYWYRQLPEEGLKFMVYLQKENIIDESGMPKERFSAEFPKEGPSILRIQQVVRGDSAAYFCASSFDRGRQPQHFGDGTRLSIL.